This T cell receptor (beta chain) originates from a study of T cell responses to AZD1222 COVID-19 vaccine. Study conclusions and caveats: No repertoire was sampled before or during the peak T cell response, only after it.

Turning to this clone: Its antigen is unknown.

Method: immunoSEQ multiplex PCR; TCRdb's copy keeps in-frame clones and lacks some. The sample has fewer than 130,000 clones; 92% are singletons. Germline-derived CDR1 and CDR2 are SGHRS and YFSETQ. This CDR3 has 15 amino acids. Trimming took 6 bases from V and 1 from J; bases not matched to a gene: 9. The source material was peripheral blood, sampled 28 days after the second AZD1222 dose. This clonotype was obtained from an adult who received the AZD1222 COVID-19 vaccine. The rearrangement links TRBV5-1 to TRBJ1-1, with 7 positions matching TRBD1. Written as DNA, the CDR3 is TGCGCCAGCAAGGAGGGGCAGGGGGAGAACACTGAAGCTTTCTTT. It encodes CASKEGQGENTEAFF.